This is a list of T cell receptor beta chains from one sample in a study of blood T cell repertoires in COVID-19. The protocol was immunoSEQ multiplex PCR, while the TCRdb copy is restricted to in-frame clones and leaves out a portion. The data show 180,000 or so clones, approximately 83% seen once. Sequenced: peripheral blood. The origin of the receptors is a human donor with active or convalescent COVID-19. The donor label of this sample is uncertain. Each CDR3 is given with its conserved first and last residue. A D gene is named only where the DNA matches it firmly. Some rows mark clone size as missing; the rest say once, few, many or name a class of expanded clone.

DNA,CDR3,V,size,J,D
TGTGCCAGCAGCGTAGTTGGCGGGGGAGATTCAGATACGCAGTATTTT,CASSVVGGGDSDTQYF,TRBV9,NA,TRBJ2-3,TRBD2
TGTGCCAGCAGCTTCTCGGGCGGGGAGCTGTTTTTT,CASSFSGGELFF,TRBV7-8,NA,TRBJ2-2,NA
TGTGCCAGCAGCCCCGAATCGGGGGAGTCATATGGCTACACCTTC,CASSPESGESYGYTF,TRBV7-3,NA,TRBJ1-2,NA
TGTGCCAGCAGCTTAAGGGCGGGAGGAGAGTACAATGAGCAGTTCTTC,CASSLRAGGEYNEQFF,TRBV7-9,NA,TRBJ2-1,TRBD2
TGTGCCAGTGTGAGACAGTTAGCTAACTATGGCTACACCTTC,CASVRQLANYGYTF,TRBV6-5,NA,TRBJ1-2,NA
TGCGCCAGCAGCTTGCTGACAGGGGACTACACCGGGGAGCTGTTTTTT,CASSLLTGDYTGELFF,TRBV5-1,NA,TRBJ2-2,TRBD1
TGTGCCAGCAGTGAAGCGCTGGGGGGGGCAGGTTCACCCCTCCACTTT,CASSEALGGAGSPLHF,TRBV6-1,NA,TRBJ1-6,NA
TGTGCCAGCAGTGAGGGACATCTTGGGACTGAAGCTTTCTTT,CASSEGHLGTEAFF,TRBV6-1,NA,TRBJ1-1,NA
TGTGCTAGTGGAAACCCCCAGTTAACAGATACGCAGTATTTT,CASGNPQLTDTQYF,TRBV12-5,NA,TRBJ2-3,NA
TGTGCCAGCTCACCACGGGCGGGCTCGATGATGGATACGCAGTATTTT,CASSPRAGSMMDTQYF,TRBV18,NA,TRBJ2-3,NA
TGCGCCAGCAGTGTGAGTAGCGGGAGGCCCACAGATACGCAGTATTTT,CASSVSSGRPTDTQYF,TRBV10-1,NA,TRBJ2-3,TRBD2
TGCGCCAGCAGGGACGGGACTAGCGGGGGCTACGAGCAGTACTTC,CASRDGTSGGYEQYF,TRBV5-1,NA,TRBJ2-7,TRBD2
TGTGCCAGCAGCTTAGTGTCGGGAGAGACCCAGTACTTC,CASSLVSGETQYF,TRBV7-9,NA,TRBJ2-5,NA
TGTGCCAGCAGTGGAGAGGTGAACACTGAAGCTTTCTTT,CASSGEVNTEAFF,TRBV2,once,TRBJ1-1,NA
TGTGCCAGCAGCTTAATGGCGGGGGCGGACACCGGGGAGCTGTTTTTT,CASSLMAGADTGELFF,TRBV11-3,NA,TRBJ2-2,NA
TGTGCCAGCAGCCAGTCCGGGGTGGGAAACCCTGAAGCTTTCTTT,CASSQSGVGNPEAFF,TRBV7-2,NA,TRBJ1-1,NA
TGTGCCAGCAGCCGAAGTCCGACAGGGGGAAATGGCTACACCTTC,CASSRSPTGGNGYTF,TRBV3-1/TRBV3-2,NA,TRBJ1-2,TRBD1
TGTGCCAGCAGCCAAGGCGGAGGGACTGAAGCTTTCTTT,CASSQGGGTEAFF,TRBV3-1/TRBV3-2,once,TRBJ1-1,NA
TGCGCCAGCAGCACGGGAGACACCCGGAGTGGCGAGCAGTACTTC,CASSTGDTRSGEQYF,TRBV5-1,NA,TRBJ2-7,NA
TGTGCCAGCAGCCCCCAGGGGGCGCGGCCTGAAGCTTTCTTT,CASSPQGARPEAFF,TRBV7-9,NA,TRBJ1-1,TRBD1
TGTGCCAGCAGCGTGGGGACAGATAATGGCTACACCTTC,CASSVGTDNGYTF,TRBV9,NA,TRBJ1-2,TRBD1
TGTGCCAGCAGTTACCTGGTAGCGGGATTGTCCGAGCAGTACTTC,CASSYLVAGLSEQYF,TRBV6-2/TRBV6-3,NA,TRBJ2-7,TRBD2
TGTGCCAGCAGTACGGGGTATGGCTACACCTTC,CASSTGYGYTF,TRBV6-5,few,TRBJ1-2,NA
TGCGCCAGCAGCCAAGTTGGGTGGGGGGGAACTGGCTACGAGCAGTACTTC,CASSQVGWGGTGYEQYF,TRBV4-3,NA,TRBJ2-7,TRBD2
TGTGCCATCAGTGAGGCCCGGACAGGAAACTATGGCTACACCTTC,CAISEARTGNYGYTF,TRBV10-3,NA,TRBJ1-2,TRBD1
TGCGCCAGCACGGTGGGACTAGCGGGGGCCCGGGGCACAGATACGCAGTATTTT,CASTVGLAGARGTDTQYF,TRBV5-1,NA,TRBJ2-3,TRBD2
TGCACCAGCAGCCAAGATTGGCTAGCGGAGAAAAAAGATACGCAGTATTTT,CTSSQDWLAEKKDTQYF,TRBV1,once,TRBJ2-3,NA
TGCGCCAGCAGCTTGGGAGCGGGAGTGGGCACAGATACGCAGTATTTT,CASSLGAGVGTDTQYF,TRBV5-1,once,TRBJ2-3,TRBD2
TGTGCCAGCAGCTTCAGACAGGGGGCGGCCACCGGGGAGCTGTTTTTT,CASSFRQGAATGELFF,TRBV7-3,few,TRBJ2-2,TRBD1
TGTGCCAGTAGTATTACCCAGTATGATGGCTACACCTTC,CASSITQYDGYTF,TRBV19,NA,TRBJ1-2,NA
TGTGCCAGCAGTGTCTTCGGGGGACTGAACACCGGGGAGCTGTTTTTT,CASSVFGGLNTGELFF,TRBV2,NA,TRBJ2-2,NA
TGTGCCAGCAGCTTAGCAGGCGGGGGGGCAAATACGCAGTATTTT,CASSLAGGGANTQYF,TRBV13,NA,TRBJ2-3,TRBD2
TGTGCTAGTGGTTTACCCTCAGCGGTTTCGGTTTACAATGAGCAGTTCTTC,CASGLPSAVSVYNEQFF,TRBV12-5,NA,TRBJ2-1,NA
TGTGCCACCAGGGGGCGCGAGGATGGGGAGCAGTACTTC,CATRGREDGEQYF,TRBV2,NA,TRBJ2-7,TRBD1
TGCAGTGCTAGTAAGGCTAGCGGGAGCGGGGGGACAGATACGCAGTATTTT,CSASKASGSGGTDTQYF,TRBV20-1,NA,TRBJ2-3,TRBD2